A single sample is the source of the 8 T cell receptor beta chains below, sequenced in a study of beta chain features in type 1 diabetes. The authors reverse transcribed all of the isolated RNA, so sequencing captured expressed TCRB transcripts. Profiled with immunoSEQ multiplex PCR; TCRdb holds only in-frame clones, not every one. The table has roughly 230,000 clones, over 9.5% seen once. The sequenced sample consisted of naive CD4+ T cells from blood. The receptors stem from a woman aged 18-35 years in good health.

This sequence joins TRBV10-3 and TRBJ1-2; TRBD1 agrees at 9 bases. The germline V gene encodes CDR1 ENHRY and CDR2 SYGVKD. The J segment lost 7 bases and the V segment lost 4 bases, leaving 7 bases of the junction unmatched. This CDR3 has 14 residues. The CDR3 DNA follows: TGTGCCATCAGTGTGGACAGGGGAGGACTTGGCTACACCTTC. Translation gives CAISVDRGGLGYTF.

This clone has just a few counts. The chain links TRBV6-5 to TRBJ1-2; 8 bases match TRBD1. Germline assignment: CDR1 MNHEY and CDR2 SVGAGI. The CDR3 extends over 14 amino acids. The J segment lost 7 bases and the V segment lost 5 bases, leaving 9 bases of the junction unmatched. The CDR3 reads CASSPPGQGIGYTF. CDR3 DNA: TGTGCCAGCAGTCCCCCCGGACAGGGCATTGGCTACACCTTC.

The chain carries TRBV11-2 and TRBJ2-1; 9 bases are shared with TRBD2. J was trimmed by 4 bases and V by 3 bases; bases with no gene match: 7. This CDR3 has 16 amino acids. Germline V lookup: CDR1 SGHAT, CDR2 FQNNGV. The CDR3 nucleotides are TGTGCCAGCAGCTTTAGGCGGGAGGGCCGGTACAATGAGCAGTTCTTC. This codes for CASSFRREGRYNEQFF.

The CDR3 sequence is CASSLFSRQGKAEQYF. CDR3 nucleotides: TGTGCCAGCAGTTTGTTCTCGAGACAGGGGAAGGCCGAGCAGTACTTC. The V call is TRBV27, the J call TRBJ2-7; 8 nucleotides match TRBD1. Trimming took 3 bases from V and 6 from J; bases not matched to a gene: 13. The CDR3 has 16 amino acids. Germline-derived CDR1 and CDR2 are MNHEY and SMNVEV (reference sequence).

This clone was seen more than once but under ten times. The junction shows a germline mismatch at one end, possibly a read error. This sample also contains other DNA sequences that code for the same CDR3. V is TRBV5-1 and J is TRBJ2-5; D is perhaps TRBD1 (5 bases). The germline V gene encodes CDR1 SGHRS and CDR2 YFSETQ. The CDR3 is made up of 14 amino acids. CDR3 nucleotide sequence: TGCGCCAGCAGTTTAGACAGCTACCAGGAGACCCAGTACTTC. Protein sequence: CASSLDSYQETQYF. The full variable domain, completed using reference TRBV5-1 and TRBJ2-5, is KAGVTQTPRYLIKTRGQQVTLSCSPISGHRSVSWYQQTPGQGLQFLFEYFSETQRNKGNFPGRFSGRQFSNSRSEMNVSTLELGDSALYLCASSLDSYQETQYFGPGTRLLVL.

This clone was seen only a few times. V is TRBV7-2 and J is TRBJ1-2, with D unresolved. Trimming shortened V by 1 base and J by 7 bases, and 13 bases separated the two germline ends. Germline values: CDR1 SGHTA, CDR2 FQGNSA. The CDR3 runs to 14 residues. The CDR3 sequence is CASSLVRSTGGYTF. The CDR3 nucleotides are TGTGCCAGCAGCTTAGTTCGGTCTACGGGTGGCTACACCTTC.

The V and J genes are TRBV4-1 and TRBJ2-3, with TRBD2 as a possible D gene (7 bases). CDR3 length: 15 residues. The ends were cut back, 4 bases at V and 5 bases at J, with 16 bases in the middle. CDR1 is MGHRA and CDR2 is YSYEKL in the germline V gene. CDR3 DNA: TGCGCCAGCAGCCTTGTGGGGGGGCCCGGAGATACGCAGTATTTT. It translates to CASSLVGGPGDTQYF.

This clone occurred a few times. The V and J genes are TRBV30 and TRBJ2-2; the D gene is possibly TRBD1 (6 bases). The CDR3 runs 13 residues. Germline assignment: CDR1 GTSNPN and CDR2 SVGIG (reference sequence). V was pared by 8 bases and J by 5 bases, with 15 bases between. The CDR3 reads CATNRDITGELFF. CDR3 nucleotide sequence: TGTGCCACAAACCGGGACATTACCGGGGAGCTGTTTTTT. Full variable domain (rest looked up from reference TRBV30 and TRBJ2-2): SQTIHQWPATLVQPVGSPLSLECTVEGTSNPNLYWYRQAAGRGLQLLFYSVGIGQISSEVPQNLSASRPQDRQFILSSKKLLLSDSGFYLCATNRDITGELFFGEGSRLTVL.